This TCR beta chain was sequenced in a study of beta chain features in type 1 diabetes. cDNA synthesis used the whole RNA isolate, giving expressed TCRB sequences. Deep immunoSEQ sequencing covered naive, central memory and regulatory T cell samples. Method: immunoSEQ multiplex PCR; TCRdb's copy keeps in-frame clones and lacks some. The repertoire has about 160,000 clones, roughly 8% of them found once; the top ten carry around 0.5%. This clone was counted between two and nine times. Its antigen is still unknown. Trimming took 8 bases from V and 5 from J; bases not matched to a gene: 14. This CDR3 is built from 15 residues. The V gene's germline CDR1 is ENHRY and CDR2 SYGVKD. Findings of the study overall: TCRB CDR3 length was moderately but significantly reduced in all four CD4+ subsets of Type 1 diabetes patients.

The source material was central memory CD4+ T cells from blood. V and J are TRBV10-3 and TRBJ2-5; 7 bases agree with TRBD2. The clonotype was recovered from a woman between 18 and 29 years old with type 1 diabetes. The CDR3 sequence: CAISRGAGVEETQYF. In DNA, the CDR3 is TGTGCCATCTCTCGCGGGGCGGGAGTGGAGGAGACCCAGTACTTC.